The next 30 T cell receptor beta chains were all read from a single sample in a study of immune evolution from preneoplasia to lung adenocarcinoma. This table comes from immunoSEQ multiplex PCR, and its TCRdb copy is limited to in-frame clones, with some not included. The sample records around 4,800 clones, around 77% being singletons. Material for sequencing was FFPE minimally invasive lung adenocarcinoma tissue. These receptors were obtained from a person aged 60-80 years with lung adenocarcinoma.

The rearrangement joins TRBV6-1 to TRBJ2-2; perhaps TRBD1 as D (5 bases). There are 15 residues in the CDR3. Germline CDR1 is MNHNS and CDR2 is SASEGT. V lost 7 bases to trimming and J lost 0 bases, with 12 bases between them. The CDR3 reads CASNGRATNTGELFF. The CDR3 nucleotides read TGTGCCAGCAATGGCAGGGCAACGAACACCGGGGAGCTGTTTTTT.

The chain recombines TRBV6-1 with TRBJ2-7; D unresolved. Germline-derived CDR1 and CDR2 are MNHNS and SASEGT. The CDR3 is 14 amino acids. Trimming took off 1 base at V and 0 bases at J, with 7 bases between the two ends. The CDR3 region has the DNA TGTGCCAGCAGTGAAGGAACGTACTCCTACGAGCAGTACTTC. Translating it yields CASSEGTYSYEQYF.

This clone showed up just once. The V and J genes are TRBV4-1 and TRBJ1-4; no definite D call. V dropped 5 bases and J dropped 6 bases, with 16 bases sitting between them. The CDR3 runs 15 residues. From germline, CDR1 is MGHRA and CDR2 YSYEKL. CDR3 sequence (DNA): TGCGCCAGCAGCAATGAATTCACTGGGGATGAAAAACTGTTTTTT. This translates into CASSNEFTGDEKLFF.

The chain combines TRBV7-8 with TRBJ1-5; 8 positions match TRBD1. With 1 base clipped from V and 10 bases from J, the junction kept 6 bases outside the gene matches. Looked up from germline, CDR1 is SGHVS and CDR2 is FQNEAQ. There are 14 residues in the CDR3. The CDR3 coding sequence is TGTGCCAGCAGCTTAGGACAGGGGTCTAAACCCCAGCATTTT. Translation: CASSLGQGSKPQHF.

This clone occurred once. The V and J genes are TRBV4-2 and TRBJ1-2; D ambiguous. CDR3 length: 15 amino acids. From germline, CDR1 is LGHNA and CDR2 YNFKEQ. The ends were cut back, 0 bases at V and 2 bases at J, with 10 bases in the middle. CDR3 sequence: CASSQESSLNYGYTF. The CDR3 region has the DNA TGTGCCAGCAGCCAAGAGAGCAGCCTAAACTATGGCTACACCTTC.

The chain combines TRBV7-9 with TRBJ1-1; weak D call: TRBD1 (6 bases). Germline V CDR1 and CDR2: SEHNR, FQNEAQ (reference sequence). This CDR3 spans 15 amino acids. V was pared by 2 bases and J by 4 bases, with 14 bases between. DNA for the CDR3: TGTGCCAGCAGCTTAAATGGGGGCGCGATCACTGAAGCTTTCTTT. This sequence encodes CASSLNGGAITEAFF.

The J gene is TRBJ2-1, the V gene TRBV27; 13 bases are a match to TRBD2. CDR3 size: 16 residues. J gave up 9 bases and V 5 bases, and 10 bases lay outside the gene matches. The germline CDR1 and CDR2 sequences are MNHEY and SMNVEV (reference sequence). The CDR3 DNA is TGTGCCAGCAGTGCTGGGACTAGCGGGAACGGGGTTGAGCAGTTCTTC. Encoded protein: CASSAGTSGNGVEQFF.

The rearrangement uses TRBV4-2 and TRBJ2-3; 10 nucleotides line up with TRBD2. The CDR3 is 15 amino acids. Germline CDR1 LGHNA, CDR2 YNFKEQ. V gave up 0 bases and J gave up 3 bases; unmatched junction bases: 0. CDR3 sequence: CASSQETSGTDTQYF. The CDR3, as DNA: TGTGCCAGCAGCCAAGAGACTAGCGGGACAGATACGCAGTATTTT.

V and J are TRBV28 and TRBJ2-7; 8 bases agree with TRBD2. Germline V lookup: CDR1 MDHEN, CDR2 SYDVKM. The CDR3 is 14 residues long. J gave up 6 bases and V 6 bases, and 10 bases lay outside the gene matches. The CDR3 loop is CASSPTREGPEQYF. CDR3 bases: TGTGCCAGCAGCCCAACCCGGGAGGGTCCCGAGCAGTACTTC.

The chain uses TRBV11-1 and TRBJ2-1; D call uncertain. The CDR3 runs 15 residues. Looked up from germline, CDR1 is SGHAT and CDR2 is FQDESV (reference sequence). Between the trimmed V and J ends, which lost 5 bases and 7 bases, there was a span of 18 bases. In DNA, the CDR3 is TGTGCCAGCAGCCCCGTCGACTCCCTGGGGAATGAGCAGTTCTTC. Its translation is CASSPVDSLGNEQFF.

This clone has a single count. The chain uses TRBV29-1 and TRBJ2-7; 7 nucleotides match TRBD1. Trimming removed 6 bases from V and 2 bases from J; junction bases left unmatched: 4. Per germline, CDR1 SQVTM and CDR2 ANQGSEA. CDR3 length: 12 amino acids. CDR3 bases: TGCAGCGTCGCTACAGGGGCCTACGAGCAGTACTTC. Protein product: CSVATGAYEQYF.

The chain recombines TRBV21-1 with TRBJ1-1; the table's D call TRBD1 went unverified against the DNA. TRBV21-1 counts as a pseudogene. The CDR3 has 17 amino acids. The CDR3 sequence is CASSKLTSGWENTEAFF. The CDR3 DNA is TGTGCCAGCAGCAAATTGACGTCAGGGTGGGAGAACACTGAAGCTTTCTTT.

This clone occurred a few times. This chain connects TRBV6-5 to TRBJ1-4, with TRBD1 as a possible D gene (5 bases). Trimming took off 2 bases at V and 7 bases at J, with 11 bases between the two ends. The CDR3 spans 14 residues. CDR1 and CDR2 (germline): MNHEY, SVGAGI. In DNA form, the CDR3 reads TGTGCCAGCAGTTACGGCAGGGTGGGTGAAAAACTGTTTTTT. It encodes CASSYGRVGEKLFF.

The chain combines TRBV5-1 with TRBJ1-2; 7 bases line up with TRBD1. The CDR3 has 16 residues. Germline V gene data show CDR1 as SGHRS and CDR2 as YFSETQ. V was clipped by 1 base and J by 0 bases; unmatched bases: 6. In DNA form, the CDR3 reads TGCGCCAGCAGCTTGAAGACAGGGCTTCCTAACTATGGCTACACCTTC. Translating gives CASSLKTGLPNYGYTF. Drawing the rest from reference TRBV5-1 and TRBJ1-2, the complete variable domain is KAGVTQTPRYLIKTRGQQVTLSCSPISGHRSVSWYQQTPGQGLQFLFEYFSETQRNKGNFPGRFSGRQFSNSRSEMNVSTLELGDSALYLCASSLKTGLPNYGYTFGSGTRLTVV.

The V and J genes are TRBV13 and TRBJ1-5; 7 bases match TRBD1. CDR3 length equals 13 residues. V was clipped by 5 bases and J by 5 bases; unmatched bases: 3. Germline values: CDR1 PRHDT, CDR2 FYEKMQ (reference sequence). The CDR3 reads CASSLTGDQPQHF. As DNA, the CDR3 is TGTGCCAGCAGCCTAACAGGGGATCAGCCCCAGCATTTT.

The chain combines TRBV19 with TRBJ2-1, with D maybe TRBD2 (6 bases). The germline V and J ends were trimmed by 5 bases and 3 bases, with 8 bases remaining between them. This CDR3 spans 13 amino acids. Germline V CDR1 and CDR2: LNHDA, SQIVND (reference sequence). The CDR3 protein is CASSRDFYNEQFF. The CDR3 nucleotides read TGTGCCAGTAGTCGGGACTTCTACAATGAGCAGTTCTTC.

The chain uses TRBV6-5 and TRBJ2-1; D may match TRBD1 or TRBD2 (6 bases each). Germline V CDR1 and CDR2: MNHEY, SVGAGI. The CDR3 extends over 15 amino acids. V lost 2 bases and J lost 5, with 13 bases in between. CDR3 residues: CASSYIGGRNNEQFF. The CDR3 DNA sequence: TGTGCCAGCAGTTACATAGGGGGGAGGAACAATGAGCAGTTCTTC.

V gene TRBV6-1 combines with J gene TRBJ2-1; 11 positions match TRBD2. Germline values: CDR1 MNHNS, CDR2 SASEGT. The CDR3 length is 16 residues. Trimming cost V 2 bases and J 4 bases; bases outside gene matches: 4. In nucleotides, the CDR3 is TGTGCCAGCAGTGAATGGGGACTAGCGGATTACAATGAGCAGTTCTTC. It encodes CASSEWGLADYNEQFF.

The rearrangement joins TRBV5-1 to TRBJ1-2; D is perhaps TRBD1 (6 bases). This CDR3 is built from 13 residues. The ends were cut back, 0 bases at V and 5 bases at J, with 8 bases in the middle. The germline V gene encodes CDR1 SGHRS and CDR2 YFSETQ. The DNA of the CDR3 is TGCGCCAGCAGCTTGGGGGGGCAGTATGGCTACACCTTC. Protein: CASSLGGQYGYTF.

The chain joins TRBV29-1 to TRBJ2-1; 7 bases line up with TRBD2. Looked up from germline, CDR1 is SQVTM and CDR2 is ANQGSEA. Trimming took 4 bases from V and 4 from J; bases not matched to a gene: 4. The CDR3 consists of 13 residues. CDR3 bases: TGCAGCGTTGGGGGGGGGTCTTACAATGAGCAGTTCTTC. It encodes CSVGGGSYNEQFF.

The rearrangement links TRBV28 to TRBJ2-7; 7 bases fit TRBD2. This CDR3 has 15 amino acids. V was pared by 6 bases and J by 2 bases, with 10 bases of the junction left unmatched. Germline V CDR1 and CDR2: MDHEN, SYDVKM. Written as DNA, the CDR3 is TGTGCCAGCAGGGGGGGGGTCGGGGGAGCCTACGAGCAGTACTTC. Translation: CASRGGVGGAYEQYF.

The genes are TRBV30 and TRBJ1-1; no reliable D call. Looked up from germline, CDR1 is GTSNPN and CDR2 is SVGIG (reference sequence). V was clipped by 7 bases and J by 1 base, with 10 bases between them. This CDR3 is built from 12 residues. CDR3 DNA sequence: TGTGCCTCACGACGGGAGAACACTGAAGCTTTCTTT. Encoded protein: CASRRENTEAFF.

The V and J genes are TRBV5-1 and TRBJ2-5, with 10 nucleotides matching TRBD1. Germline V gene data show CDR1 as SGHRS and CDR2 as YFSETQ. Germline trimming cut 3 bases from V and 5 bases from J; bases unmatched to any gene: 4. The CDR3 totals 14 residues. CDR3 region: CASSWDRGRETQYF. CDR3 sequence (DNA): TGCGCCAGCAGCTGGGACAGGGGACGGGAGACCCAGTACTTC.

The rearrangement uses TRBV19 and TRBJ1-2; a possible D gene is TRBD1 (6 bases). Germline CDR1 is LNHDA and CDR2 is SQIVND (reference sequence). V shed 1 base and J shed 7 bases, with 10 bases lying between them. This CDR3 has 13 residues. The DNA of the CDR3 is TGTGCCAGTAGTATAGGGGGGGGCGCTGGCTACACCTTC. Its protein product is CASSIGGGAGYTF.

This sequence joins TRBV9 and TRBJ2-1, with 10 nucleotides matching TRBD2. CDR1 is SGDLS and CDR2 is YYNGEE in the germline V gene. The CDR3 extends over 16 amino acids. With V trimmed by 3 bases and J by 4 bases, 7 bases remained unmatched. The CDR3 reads CASSGRVAGGYNEQFF. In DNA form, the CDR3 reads TGTGCCAGCAGCGGCCGGGTAGCGGGAGGTTACAATGAGCAGTTCTTC.

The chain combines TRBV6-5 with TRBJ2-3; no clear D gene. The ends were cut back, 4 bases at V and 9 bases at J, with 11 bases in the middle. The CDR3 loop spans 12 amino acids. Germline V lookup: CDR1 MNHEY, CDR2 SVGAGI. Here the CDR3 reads CASSSPSGTQYF. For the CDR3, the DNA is TGTGCCAGCAGTTCTCCCAGTGGAACGCAGTATTTT.

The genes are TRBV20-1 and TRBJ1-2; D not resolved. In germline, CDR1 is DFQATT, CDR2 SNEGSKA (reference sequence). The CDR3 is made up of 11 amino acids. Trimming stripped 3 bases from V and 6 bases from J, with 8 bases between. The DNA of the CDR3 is TGCAGTGCTAGTGAAGGGCATGGCTACACCTTC. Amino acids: CSASEGHGYTF.

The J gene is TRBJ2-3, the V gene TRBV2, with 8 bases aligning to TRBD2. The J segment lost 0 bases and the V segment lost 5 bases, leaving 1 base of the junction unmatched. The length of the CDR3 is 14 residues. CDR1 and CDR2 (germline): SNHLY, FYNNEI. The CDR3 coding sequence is TGTGCCAGCAGTCGGGAGGGAAGCACAGATACGCAGTATTTT. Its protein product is CASSREGSTDTQYF. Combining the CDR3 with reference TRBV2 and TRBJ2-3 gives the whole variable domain EPEVTQTPSHQVTQMGQEVILRCVPISNHLYFYWYRQILGQKVEFLVSFYNNEISEKSEIFDDQFSVERPDGSNFTLKIRSTKLEDSAMYFCASSREGSTDTQYFGPGTRLTVL.

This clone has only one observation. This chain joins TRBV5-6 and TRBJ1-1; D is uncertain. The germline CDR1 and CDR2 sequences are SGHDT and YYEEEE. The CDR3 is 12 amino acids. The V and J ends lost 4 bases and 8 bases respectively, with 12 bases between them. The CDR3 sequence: CASSVSRAEAFF. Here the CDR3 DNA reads TGTGCCAGCAGCGTGAGTAGGGCAGAAGCTTTCTTT.

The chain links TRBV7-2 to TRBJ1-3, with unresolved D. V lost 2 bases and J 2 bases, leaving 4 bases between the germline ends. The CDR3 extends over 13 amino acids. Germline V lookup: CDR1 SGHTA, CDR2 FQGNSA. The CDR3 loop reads CASSLNPGNTIYF. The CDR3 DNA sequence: TGTGCCAGCAGCTTAAATCCTGGAAACACCATATATTTT. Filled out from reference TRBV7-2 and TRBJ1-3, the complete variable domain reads GAGVSQSPSNKVTEKGKDVELRCDPISGHTALYWYRQSLGQGLEFLIYFQGNSAPDKSGLPSDRFSAERTGGSVSTLTIQRTQQEDSAVYLCASSLNPGNTIYFGEGSWLTVV.